Presented here are 15 T cell receptor beta chains from one specimen sequenced in a study of blood T cells in healthy people across ages. Next came a second PCR, run for 7 to 11 cycles, which used a sample-barcoded 5' primer along with a J-beta primer mix. TCRdb redid the calling of the 5' RACE reads with MiXCR, one entry per CDR3 protein. Of about 780,000 distinct CDR3 sequences detected, roughly 46% appear once; the ten largest clones hold about a sixth. Sequenced: blood. Receptor source: a man aged 80 or over in good health.

The chain couples TRBV4-3 to TRBJ2-3; unclear D gene. The germline V gene has CDR1 LGHNA and CDR2 YSLEER. The CDR3 covers 17 residues. Trimming took off 3 bases at V and 0 bases at J, with 16 bases between the two ends. CDR3 DNA: TGCGCCAGCAGCCAGTTAGGCGCGGCAAGTAGCACAGATACGCAGTATTTT. Its translation is CASSQLGAASSTDTQYF.

This clonotype was detected many times. The junction does not match germline at one end; this may be a read error. The rearrangement joins TRBV5-1 to TRBJ1-1; no definite D call. CDR1 and CDR2 (germline): SGHRS, YFSETQ. CDR3 length equals 14 residues. CDR3 residues: CASSLGLLNTEAFF. CDR3 bases: TGTGCCAGCAGCTTAGGGCTCTTGAACACTGAAGCTTTCTTT.

This clonotype was seen repeatedly, ten times or more. The V call is TRBV5-1, the J call TRBJ2-1; TRBD2 aligns across 9 bases. Germline CDR1 SGHRS, CDR2 YFSETQ. J lost 8 bases, V lost 0 bases, and 6 bases had no gene match. The length of the CDR3 is 15 residues. The CDR3 here is CASSLAGLANDEQFF. The CDR3 DNA reads TGCGCCAGCAGCTTGGCCGGACTAGCGAATGATGAGCAGTTCTTC.

The V gene is TRBV10-2, the J gene TRBJ2-5, with TRBD1 matching 7 bases. Germline loops: CDR1 WSHSY, CDR2 SAAADI. Germline trimming cut 3 bases from V and 11 bases from J; bases unmatched to any gene: 9. The CDR3 sequence is 13 residues long. CDR3 bases: TGCGCCAGCAGTGAAAGAGGGGGCGATGAGCAGTACTTC. As protein: CASSERGGDEQYF.

The CDR3 reads CASSDRGQAFMAKNIQYF. Here the CDR3 DNA reads TGTGCCAGCAGCGACAGGGGGCAGGCATTTATGGCCAAAAACATTCAGTACTTC. The chain links TRBV7-2 to TRBJ2-4; 10 nucleotides agree with TRBD1. Germline CDR1 reads SGHTA; CDR2 reads FQGNSA. There are 18 residues in the CDR3. V lost 5 bases and J lost 1; bases outside the gene matches: 11.

The chain links TRBV6-1 to TRBJ2-2; 13 bases line up with TRBD2. The CDR3 totals 17 residues. J was trimmed by 3 bases and V by 6 bases; bases with no gene match: 7. Germline CDR1 MNHNS, CDR2 SASEGT. The CDR3 DNA reads as TGTGCCAGCAGACGGACTAGCGGGAGTTCGGACACCGGGGAGCTGTTTTTT. Protein sequence: CASRRTSGSSDTGELFF.

The rearrangement links TRBV20-1 to TRBJ2-7, with a weak D call TRBD2 (6 bases). This CDR3 region has 15 residues. The V and J ends lost 5 bases and 0 bases respectively, with 17 bases between them. The germline V gene encodes CDR1 DFQATT and CDR2 SNEGSKA (reference sequence). The CDR3 nucleotides are TGCAGTGCTCCTCAGGCGAGCGGGTACTCCTACGAGCAGTACTTC. This translates into CSAPQASGYSYEQYF.

This sequence joins TRBV10-3 and TRBJ2-1; 10 nucleotides line up with TRBD2. Gene TRBJ2-7 matches the end of the DNA better, so the J call may be wrong. The CDR3 has 15 residues. Germline values: CDR1 ENHRY, CDR2 SYGVKD. CDR3 sequence reads: CATLWTSGGYNEQYF. The CDR3 DNA is TGTGCCACACTTTGGACTAGCGGAGGGTACAATGAGCAGTACTTC.

Of note for this clonotype: This sequence may be a read error, since a much larger clone differs from it by one base. The chain links TRBV7-9 to TRBJ1-2; unclear D gene. CDR1 and CDR2 (germline): SEHNR, FQNEAQ (reference sequence). The length of the CDR3 is 13 residues. The CDR3 DNA is TGTACCAGCAGCGGTTTGGGAGGCTATGGCTACACCTTC. Residues: CTSSGLGGYGYTF.

The chain couples TRBV6-5 to TRBJ2-1; a possible D gene is TRBD1 (6 bases). The V gene lost 2 bases and the J gene lost 3 bases, with 23 bases spanning the gap. Germline V gives CDR1 MNHEY, CDR2 SVGAGI. This CDR3 region has 19 residues. The CDR3 is CASSYQRQRITGFYNEQFF. DNA of the CDR3: TGTGCCAGCAGTTACCAACGCCAACGTATCACAGGGTTCTACAATGAGCAGTTCTTC.

This clonotype was seen a handful of times. The chain links TRBV20-1 to TRBJ2-1, with TRBD2 identical over 8 bases. CDR3 length equals 14 residues. Germline values: CDR1 DFQATT, CDR2 SNEGSKA (reference sequence). CDR3 sequence: CSPQSSGGYNEQFF. CDR3 DNA: TGCAGCCCCCAATCATCGGGGGGGTACAATGAGCAGTTCTTC.

This clonotype was counted at least ten times. V is TRBV6-5 and J is TRBJ1-2; 7 nucleotides agree with TRBD1. J lost 6 bases, V lost 2 bases, and 9 bases had no gene match. CDR3 length: 15 amino acids. Germline values: CDR1 MNHEY, CDR2 SVGAGI. DNA for the CDR3: TGTGCCAGCAGTTACCAGGCAGGGGGTCGGAATGGCTACACCTTC. Residues: CASSYQAGGRNGYTF.

Concerning this clonotype: This may be a read error, as it is one base from a much larger clone. This chain connects TRBV7-9 to TRBJ2-5; a weak D match, TRBD1 (5 bases). The germline V gene has CDR1 SEHNR and CDR2 FQNEAQ (reference sequence). V lost 5 bases and J 11 bases, leaving 27 bases between the germline ends. The CDR3 loop spans 16 amino acids. The CDR3 sequence: CASSPVGRAERNEQYF. As DNA, the CDR3 is TGTGCCAGCAGCCCCGTAGGCAGGGCGGAGAGGAATGAGCAGTACTTC.

The CDR3 spells CASSLGPGRAYEQYF. In DNA, the CDR3 is TGTGCCAGCAGCTTAGGTCCAGGGAGGGCCTACGAGCAGTACTTC. The chain couples TRBV11-3 to TRBJ2-7; 7 bases map to TRBD2. This CDR3 has 15 amino acids. J was trimmed by 2 bases and V by 1 base; bases with no gene match: 5. Germline V gives CDR1 SGHNT, CDR2 YENEEA.

The genes are TRBV28 and TRBJ1-4, with unresolved D. Per germline, CDR1 MDHEN and CDR2 SYDVKM. The CDR3 extends over 12 amino acids. V was cut by 6 bases and J by 6 bases, with 8 bases left in between. CDR3 coding DNA: TGTGCCAGCAGCCCGGTCGATGAAAAACTGTTTTTT. Amino acids: CASSPVDEKLFF.